This TCR beta chain was sequenced for a study of blood T cell repertoires in COVID-19. Background on the study: COVID-19 samples from acute and convalescent phases originated in the United States, Italy and Spain. PBMCs, B-cell-depleted T cells, or T cells provided the cDNA or gDNA that made up the material.

A Seattle source enrolled patients during active infection and followed them longitudinally. Germline assignment: CDR1 GTSNPN and CDR2 SVGIG (reference sequence). This CDR3 has 15 residues. Germline trimming cut 3 bases from V and 2 bases from J; bases unmatched to any gene: 8. Per the study methods: Nucleated cell counts were estimated from reference gene primer amplification. Clones were read by immunoSEQ multiplex PCR, and TCRdb kept only the in-frame ones, dropping some. Clone size and V and J calls were adopted from that table, with D and trimming inferred from the DNA. The profile covers 160,000 or so clones, with 79% appearing a single time and around 8% taken by the ten largest.

This receptor was obtained from a woman aged 60-70 years with COVID-19, enrolled during active disease. This chain links TRBV30 with TRBJ2-5, with 8 bases fitting TRBD1. Material: peripheral blood. The CDR3 sequence: CAWRELQGVQETQYF. The CDR3 DNA sequence: TGTGCCTGGAGAGAGTTACAGGGGGTGCAAGAGACCCAGTACTTC. The full variable domain, completed using reference TRBV30 and TRBJ2-5, is SQTIHQWPATLVQPVGSPLSLECTVEGTSNPNLYWYRQAAGRGLQLLFYSVGIGQISSEVPQNLSASRPQDRQFILSSKKLLLSDSGFYLCAWRELQGVQETQYFGPGTRLLVL.